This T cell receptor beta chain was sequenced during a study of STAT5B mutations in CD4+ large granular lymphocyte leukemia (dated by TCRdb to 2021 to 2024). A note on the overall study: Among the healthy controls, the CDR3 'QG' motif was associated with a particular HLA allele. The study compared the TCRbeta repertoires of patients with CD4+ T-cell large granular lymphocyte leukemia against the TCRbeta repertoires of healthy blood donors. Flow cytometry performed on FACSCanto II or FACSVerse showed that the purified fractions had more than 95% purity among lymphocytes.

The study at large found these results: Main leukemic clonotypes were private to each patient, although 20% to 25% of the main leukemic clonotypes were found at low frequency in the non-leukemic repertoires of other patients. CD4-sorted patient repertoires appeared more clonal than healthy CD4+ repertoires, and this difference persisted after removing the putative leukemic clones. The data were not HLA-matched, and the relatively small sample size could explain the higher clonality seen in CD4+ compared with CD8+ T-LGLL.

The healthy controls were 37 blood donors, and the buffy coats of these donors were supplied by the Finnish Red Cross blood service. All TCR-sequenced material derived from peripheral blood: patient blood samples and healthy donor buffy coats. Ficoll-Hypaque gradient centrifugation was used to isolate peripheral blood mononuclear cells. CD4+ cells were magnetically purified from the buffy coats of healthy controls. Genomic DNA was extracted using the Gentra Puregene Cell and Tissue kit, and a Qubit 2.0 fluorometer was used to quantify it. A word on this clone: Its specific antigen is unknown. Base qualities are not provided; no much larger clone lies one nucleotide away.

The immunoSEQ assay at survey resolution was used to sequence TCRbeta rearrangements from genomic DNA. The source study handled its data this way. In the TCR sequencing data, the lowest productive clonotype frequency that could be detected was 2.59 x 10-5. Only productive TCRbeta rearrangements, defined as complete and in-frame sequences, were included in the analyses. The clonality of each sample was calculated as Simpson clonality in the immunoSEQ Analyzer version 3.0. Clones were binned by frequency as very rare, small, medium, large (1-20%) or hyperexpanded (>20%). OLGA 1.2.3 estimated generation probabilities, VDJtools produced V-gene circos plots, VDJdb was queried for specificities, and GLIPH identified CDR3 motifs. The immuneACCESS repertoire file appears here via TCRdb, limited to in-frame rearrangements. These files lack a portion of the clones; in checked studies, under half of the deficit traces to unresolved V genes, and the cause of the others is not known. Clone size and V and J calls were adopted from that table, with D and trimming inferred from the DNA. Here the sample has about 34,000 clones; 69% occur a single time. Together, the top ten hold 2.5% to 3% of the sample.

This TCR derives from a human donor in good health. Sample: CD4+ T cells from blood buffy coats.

This receptor has the CDR3 CASSTRLAGPTDTQYF. The sequence in DNA is TGTGCCAGCAGCACCCGACTAGCGGGTCCCACAGATACGCAGTATTTT. The chain uses TRBV5-4 and TRBJ2-3, with 10 bases matching TRBD2. CDR1 is given as SGHNT and CDR2 as YYREEE, both from the germline V gene (reference sequence). From the cysteine up to the phenylalanine, the CDR3 has a length of 16 residues. Only the CDR3 DNA is retained, 48 bases long and in frame from the first base. Trimming accounts for 4 bases at V and 2 bases at J, while the number of junction bases matched to no gene is 7. Where the CDR3 stops, the reference TRBV5-4 and TRBJ2-3 genes take over; the full variable domain is ETGVTQSPTHLIKTRGQQVTLRCSSQSGHNTVSWYQQALGQGPQFIFQYYREEENGRGNFPPRFSGLQFPNYSSELNVNALELDDSALYLCASSTRLAGPTDTQYFGPGTRLTVL.